The 10 T cell receptor beta chains below were found in one sample sequenced in a study of cytotoxic CD8 clonotypes in ibrutinib-treated CLL. The table came from immunoSEQ multiplex PCR; TCRdb's copy has only in-frame clones and leaves some out. The top ten clones hold over 2.5% of a sample with 150,000 to 200,000 clones, over 75% of them seen once. The sequencing used PBMCs, collected at disease progression, from a patient treated with ibrutinib. These receptors originate from a human donor with chronic lymphocytic leukemia.

This clone was recorded only once. This sequence joins TRBV9 and TRBJ2-5, with TRBD1 matching 9 bases. Germline loops: CDR1 SGDLS, CDR2 YYNGEE. The CDR3 is made up of 15 amino acids. V lost 4 bases, J lost 5 bases, and 9 bases stayed unmatched. Here the CDR3 reads CASSTQGTGRETQYF. CDR3 DNA: TGTGCCAGCAGCACGCAAGGGACAGGGAGGGAGACCCAGTACTTC. The full variable domain, completed using reference TRBV9 and TRBJ2-5, is DSGVTQTPKHLITATGQRVTLRCSPRSGDLSVYWYQQSLDQGLQFLIQYYNGEERAKGNILERFSAQQFPDLHSELNLSSLELGDSALYFCASSTQGTGRETQYFGPGTRLLVL.

This chain uses TRBV7-9 with TRBJ2-5; 16 bases are a match to TRBD2. The CDR3 length is 19 residues. Per the germline V gene, CDR1 is SEHNR and CDR2 is FQNEAQ (reference sequence). Losses at the gene ends were 5 bases for V and 5 bases for J; bases not matched to a gene: 14. As DNA, the CDR3 is TGTGCCAGCAGCCCCATGGACGGGACTAGCGGGAGGGCCAGGGAGACCCAGTACTTC. Protein product: CASSPMDGTSGRARETQYF.

The gene calls are TRBV6-1 and TRBJ1-2; TRBD1 agrees at 8 bases. This CDR3 has 14 residues. Germline V lookup: CDR1 MNHNS, CDR2 SASEGT. With V trimmed by 6 bases and J by 0 bases, 3 bases remained unmatched. CDR3 DNA sequence: TGTGCCAGCAGCCGACAGGGGACTAACTATGGCTACACCTTC. As protein: CASSRQGTNYGYTF.

The rearrangement links TRBV7-8 to TRBJ2-7; 9 bases match TRBD1. The V and J ends lost 5 bases and 4 bases, in that order; junction bases with no gene match: 9. Per germline, CDR1 SGHVS and CDR2 FQNEAQ. This CDR3 comprises 15 residues. DNA of the CDR3: TGTGCCAGCAGCAAATCCGGGACAGGGTTTTACGAGCAGTACTTC. Protein sequence: CASSKSGTGFYEQYF.

The chain has TRBV7-8 and TRBJ2-3; TRBD2 might be the D (6 bases). Trimming removed 2 bases from V and 1 base from J, with 10 bases in between. Germline loops: CDR1 SGHVS, CDR2 FQNEAQ. This CDR3 comprises 15 residues. CDR3 protein: CASSLSGSGTDTQYF. DNA for the CDR3: TGTGCCAGCAGCTTATCCGGGAGCGGCACAGATACGCAGTATTTT.

Only one count was recorded for this clone. The V and J genes are TRBV5-4 and TRBJ2-2; possibly TRBD2 for D (5 bases). The CDR3 is 13 amino acids. Between the trimmed V and J ends, which lost 4 bases and 5 bases, there was a span of 9 bases. Per the germline V gene, CDR1 is SGHNT and CDR2 is YYREEE (reference sequence). The CDR3 is CASSPRGTGELFF. In nucleotides, the CDR3 is TGTGCCAGCAGCCCCCGGGGTACCGGGGAGCTGTTTTTT.

The CDR3 region has the DNA TGTGCCTTCGCTAGCGAATGGGCAGATACGCAGTATTTT. Translated: CAFASEWADTQYF. The chain has TRBV10-3 and TRBJ2-3; D is possibly TRBD2 (6 bases). This CDR3 is 13 amino acids long. Looked up from germline, CDR1 is ENHRY and CDR2 is SYGVKD. V was clipped by 11 bases and J by 4 bases, with 16 bases between them.

The rearrangement links TRBV27 to TRBJ2-3, with D maybe TRBD2 (5 bases). Per germline, CDR1 MNHEY and CDR2 SMNVEV (reference sequence). Trimming took off 9 bases at V and 1 base at J, with 20 bases between the two ends. The CDR3 is made up of 16 amino acids. CDR3 nucleotide sequence: TGTGCCAGTACTCACACCGGCGGAGCGGGCACAGATACGCAGTATTTT. It translates to CASTHTGGAGTDTQYF.

This rearrangement joins TRBV6-1 to TRBJ1-3; unclear D gene. CDR3 size: 15 residues. Trimming pared 2 bases from V and 7 bases from J, leaving 15 bases between. Germline CDR1 and CDR2: MNHNS and SASEGT. The CDR3 DNA reads TGTGCCAGCAGTGAACGGATGTTGGGTCCCAACACCATATATTTT. Translating gives CASSERMLGPNTIYF.

The CDR3 protein is CASSTRGGTSYEQYF. CDR3 coding DNA: TGTGCCAGCAGTACCCGGGGGGGCACCTCCTACGAGCAGTACTTC. The V and J genes are TRBV6-5 and TRBJ2-7, with TRBD2 identical over 8 bases. Germline values: CDR1 MNHEY, CDR2 SVGAGI. The CDR3 contains 15 residues. Trimming removed 5 bases from V and 0 bases from J; junction bases left unmatched: 6.